This T cell receptor (beta chain) was found in a study of blood T cell repertoires in COVID-19. Study-wide background: The analysed material was cDNA or gDNA that came from T cells, B-cell-depleted T cells, or PBMCs.

Original methodology: Cell counts per sample came from amplifying reference gene primers. Measured with immunoSEQ multiplex PCR; TCRdb has only the in-frame clones, and not every one. D and trimming were read from the DNA, whereas the V and J calls and clone size are those reported in that table. In the table there are about 77,000 clones, about 91% of which are singletons. This TCR came from a woman of 80 years or more with acute or convalescent COVID-19. The source material was peripheral blood.

CDR3 DNA: TGTGCCAGCAGCCTAATCTCGGGGACAGGGGTAGCCGAGCAGTACTTC. It is translated as CASSLISGTGVAEQYF. The genes are TRBV7-9 and TRBJ2-7; TRBD1 matches 10 bases. The CDR3 has 16 amino acids. The V segment lost 5 bases and the J segment 6 bases; nucleotides outside the gene matches: 13. CDR1 is SEHNR and CDR2 is FQNEAQ in the germline V gene (reference sequence).